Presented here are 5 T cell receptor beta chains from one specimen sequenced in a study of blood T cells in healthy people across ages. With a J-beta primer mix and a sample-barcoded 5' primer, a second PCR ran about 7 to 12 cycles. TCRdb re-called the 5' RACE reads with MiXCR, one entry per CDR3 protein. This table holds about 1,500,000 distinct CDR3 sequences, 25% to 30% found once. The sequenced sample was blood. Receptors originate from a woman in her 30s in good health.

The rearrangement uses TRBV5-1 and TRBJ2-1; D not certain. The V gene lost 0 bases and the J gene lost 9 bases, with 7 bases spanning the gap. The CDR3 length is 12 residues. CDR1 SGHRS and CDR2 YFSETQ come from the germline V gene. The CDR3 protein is CASSLELSEQFF. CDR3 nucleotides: TGCGCCAGCAGCTTGGAACTAAGTGAGCAGTTCTTC.

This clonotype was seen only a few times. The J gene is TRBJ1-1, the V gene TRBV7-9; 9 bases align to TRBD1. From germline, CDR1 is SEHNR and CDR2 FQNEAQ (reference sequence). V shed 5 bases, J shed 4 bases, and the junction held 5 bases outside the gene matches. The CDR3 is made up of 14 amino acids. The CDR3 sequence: CASSVGQGSTEAFF. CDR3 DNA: TGTGCCAGCAGCGTCGGACAGGGGAGCACTGAAGCTTTCTTT.

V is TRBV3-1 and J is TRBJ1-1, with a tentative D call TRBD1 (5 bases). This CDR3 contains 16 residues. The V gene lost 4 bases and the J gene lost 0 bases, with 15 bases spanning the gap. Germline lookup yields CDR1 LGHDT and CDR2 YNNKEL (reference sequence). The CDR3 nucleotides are TGTGCCAGCAGCCCCGGGGTTTGGGGCATGAACACTGAAGCTTTCTTT. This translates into CASSPGVWGMNTEAFF.

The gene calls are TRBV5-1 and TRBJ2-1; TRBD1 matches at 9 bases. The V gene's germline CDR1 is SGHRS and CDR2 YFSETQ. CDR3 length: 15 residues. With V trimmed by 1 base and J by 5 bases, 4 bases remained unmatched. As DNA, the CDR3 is TGCGCCAGCAGCTTGAGGGACAGGGTCAACAATGAGCAGTTCTTC. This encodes CASSLRDRVNNEQFF. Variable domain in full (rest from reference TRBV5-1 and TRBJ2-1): KAGVTQTPRYLIKTRGQQVTLSCSPISGHRSVSWYQQTPGQGLQFLFEYFSETQRNKGNFPGRFSGRQFSNSRSEMNVSTLELGDSALYLCASSLRDRVNNEQFFGPGTRLTVL.

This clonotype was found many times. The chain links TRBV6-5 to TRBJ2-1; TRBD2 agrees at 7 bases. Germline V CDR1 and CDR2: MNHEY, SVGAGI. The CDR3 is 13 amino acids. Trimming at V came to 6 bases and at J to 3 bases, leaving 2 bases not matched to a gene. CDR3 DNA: TGTGCCAGCAGGGCTAGCGGCTACAATGAGCAGTTCTTC. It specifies CASRASGYNEQFF.